Below, one TCR beta chain is given with its context. The record originates from a study of blood T cell repertoires in COVID-19. Study-wide context: Sites in the United States, Italy and Spain provided acute and convalescent COVID-19 samples. Sample material is recorded as cDNA or gDNA derived from T cells, B-cell-depleted T cells, or PBMCs.

The authors' processing: Reference gene primer amplification gave estimated nucleated cell counts. Generated by immunoSEQ multiplex PCR, the TCRdb table keeps only in-frame clones and is missing some. V and J calls and clone size follow that table, whereas D and trimming were derived from the DNA. Seen here are around 86,000 clones, roughly 86% observed once, and the top ten hold 7% to 8%. V shed 4 bases, J shed 2 bases, and the junction held 9 bases outside the gene matches. The CDR3 sequence is 16 residues long. Germline CDR1 and CDR2: SGHTS and YDEGEE. This receptor was taken from a human donor with acute or convalescent COVID-19. The donor label of this sample is uncertain. J is TRBJ2-3 and V is TRBV5-8, with 8 bases identical to TRBD2. Sequencing was performed on peripheral blood. The CDR3 bases are TGTGCCAGCAGCCCCCAGACTAGCGCCCACACAGATACGCAGTATTTT. It codes for CASSPQTSAHTDTQYF. The entire variable domain, with the rest obtained from reference TRBV5-8 and TRBJ2-3, is as follows: EAGVTQSPTHLIKTRGQQATLRCSPISGHTSVYWYQQALGLGLQFLLWYDEGEERNRGNFPPRFSGRQFPNYSSELNVNALELEDSALYLCASSPQTSAHTDTQYFGPGTRLTVL.